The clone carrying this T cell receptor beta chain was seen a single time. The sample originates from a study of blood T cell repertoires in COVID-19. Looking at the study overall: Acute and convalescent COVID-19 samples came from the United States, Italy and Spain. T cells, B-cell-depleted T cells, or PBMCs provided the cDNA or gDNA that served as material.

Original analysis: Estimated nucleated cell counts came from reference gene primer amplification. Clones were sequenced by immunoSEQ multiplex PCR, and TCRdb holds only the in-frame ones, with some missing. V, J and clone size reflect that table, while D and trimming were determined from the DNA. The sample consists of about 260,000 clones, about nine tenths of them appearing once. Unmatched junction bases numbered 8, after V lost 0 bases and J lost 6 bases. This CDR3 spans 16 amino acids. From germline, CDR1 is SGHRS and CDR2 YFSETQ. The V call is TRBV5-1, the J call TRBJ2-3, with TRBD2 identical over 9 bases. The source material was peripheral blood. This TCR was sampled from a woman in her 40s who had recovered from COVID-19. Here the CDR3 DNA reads TGCGCCAGCAGCTTGGGCGGCGGGGGGGCCTCTGATACGCAGTATTTT. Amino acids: CASSLGGGGASDTQYF.